This T cell receptor (beta chain) was sequenced in a study of blood T cell repertoires in COVID-19. This CDR3 region has 15 residues. Trimming removed 4 bases at V and 6 bases at J, with 20 bases between. Germline lookup yields CDR1 SGHRS and CDR2 YFSETQ. As handled by the study authors: Estimates of nucleated cell counts were drawn from the amplification of reference gene primers. The method was immunoSEQ multiplex PCR; TCRdb's version includes in-frame clones alone and lacks a portion of them. V and J calls and clone size follow that table, whereas D and trimming were derived from the DNA. The data show about 200,000 clones, more than 85% seen once.

V gene TRBV5-1 combines with J gene TRBJ2-7; D unresolved. Sequenced material: peripheral blood. The sequence came from a man aged 35 to 55 with active or convalescent COVID-19. The chain's CDR3 is CASSPMFTGSSEQYF. CDR3 coding DNA: TGCGCCAGCAGCCCGATGTTTACGGGTTCATCCGAGCAGTACTTC.